The 5 T cell receptor beta chains below all came from one sample that was sequenced in a study of radiotherapy plus CTLA-4 blockade in lung cancer (dated by TCRdb to 2016 to 2018). Preparation of the library involved the immunoSEQ multiplex PCR assay. TCRdb mirrors the immuneACCESS table, restricted to in-frame sequences. Some clones are absent from its copies; in checked studies, under half trace to an unresolved V gene, and the reason for the others is unknown. Here the sample has approximately 75,000 clones; around 82% occur a single time. The ten largest make up about 6.6% of the sample. The sample in question was peripheral blood, obtained from a patient treated with radiotherapy plus ipilimumab. The receptors here all came from a human donor with non-small cell lung cancer who had a complete response to radiotherapy plus ipilimumab.

V is TRBV7-2 and J is TRBJ1-1; TRBD1 might be the D (6 bases). The ends were cut back, 8 bases at V and 3 bases at J, with 19 bases in the middle. CDR1 and CDR2 (germline): SGHTA, FQGNSA. The CDR3 length is 15 residues. The CDR3 sequence: CASGPEVGAYTEAFF. CDR3 DNA: TGTGCCAGCGGGCCCGAGGTGGGGGCTTACACTGAAGCTTTCTTT. Variable domain in full (rest from reference TRBV7-2 and TRBJ1-1): GAGVSQSPSNKVTEKGKDVELRCDPISGHTALYWYRQSLGQGLEFLIYFQGNSAPDKSGLPSDRFSAERTGGSVSTLTIQRTQQEDSAVYLCASGPEVGAYTEAFFGQGTRLTVV.

The chain carries TRBV2 and TRBJ2-2; possibly TRBD1 or TRBD2 for D (6 bases each). V was pared by 3 bases and J by 1 base, with 12 bases between. This CDR3 is 16 amino acids long. Germline values: CDR1 SNHLY, CDR2 FYNNEI. Here the CDR3 reads CASSEGAGMNTGELFF. The CDR3 DNA reads TGTGCCAGCAGTGAGGGGGCGGGGATGAACACCGGGGAGCTGTTTTTT.

The rearrangement joins TRBV7-2 to TRBJ2-5; 8 nucleotides match TRBD2. V shed 1 base and J 5 bases; nucleotides not matched to a gene: 15. CDR1 SGHTA and CDR2 FQGNSA come from the germline V gene. The CDR3 is 18 amino acids. The CDR3: CASSLEEGGGTFRETQYF. The CDR3 DNA follows: TGTGCCAGCAGCTTAGAGGAAGGCGGGGGGACTTTTCGGGAGACCCAGTACTTC.

The chain carries TRBV18 and TRBJ2-1; TRBD2 might be the D (6 bases). Germline V CDR1 and CDR2: KGHSH, LQKENI. The CDR3 has 16 amino acids. Trimming removed 6 bases at V and 4 bases at J, with 19 bases between. The CDR3 nucleotides are TGTGCCAGCTCTTCGGGAGCCCCATCGATATACAATGAGCAGTTCTTC. Translation: CASSSGAPSIYNEQFF.

J is TRBJ2-7 and V is TRBV9, with D possibly being TRBD1 (6 bases). V gave up 0 bases and J gave up 2 bases, with 12 bases separating them. This CDR3 has 15 amino acids. Per germline, CDR1 SGDLS and CDR2 YYNGEE. CDR3 residues: CASSVAPGDAYEQYF. In nucleotides, the CDR3 is TGTGCCAGCAGCGTAGCTCCAGGGGATGCCTACGAGCAGTACTTC.